What follows is one T cell receptor beta chain and its context. Its antigen is unknown. J was trimmed by 4 bases and V by 0 bases; bases with no gene match: 9. The CDR3 has 16 amino acids. From germline, CDR1 is SGDLS and CDR2 YYNGEE. Sequencing used immunoSEQ multiplex PCR; TCRdb keeps in-frame clones, though not all of them. The table records about 60,000 clones, approximately 96% of them present only once. The sample belongs to a study of cytomegalovirus exposure and HLA in healthy donors. Study-wide results and caveats: Specific recognition of CMV antigens was confirmed in vitro for a few chains (all CMV-associated). The classifier reportedly diagnosed cytomegalovirus status with high specificity and sensitivity.

The receptor was derived from a man aged 18 to 29 in good health and CMV-seronegative. This chain connects TRBV9 to TRBJ2-5; 7 nucleotides match TRBD2. The material sequenced was PBMCs. In nucleotides, the CDR3 is TGTGCCAGCAGCGTAGGCGGGGAGGGCCTTGGAGAGACCCAGTACTTC. Protein product: CASSVGGEGLGETQYF.